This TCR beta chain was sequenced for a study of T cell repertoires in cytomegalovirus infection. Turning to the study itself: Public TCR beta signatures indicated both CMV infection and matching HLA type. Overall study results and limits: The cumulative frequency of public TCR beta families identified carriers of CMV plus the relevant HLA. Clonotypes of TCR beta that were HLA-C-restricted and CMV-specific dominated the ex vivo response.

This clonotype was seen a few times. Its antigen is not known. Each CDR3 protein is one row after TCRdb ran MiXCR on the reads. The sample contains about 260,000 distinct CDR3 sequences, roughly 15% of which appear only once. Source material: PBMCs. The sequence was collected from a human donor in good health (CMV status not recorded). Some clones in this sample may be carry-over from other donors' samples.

CDR3: CASSLSVENEQFF. The CDR3, as DNA: TGTGCCAGCAGTTTATCGGTCGAGAATGAGCAGTTCTTC. The V and J genes are TRBV27 and TRBJ2-1; no reliable D call. The V end was cut by 0 bases, the J end by 7 bases, with 7 bases between. Looked up from germline, CDR1 is MNHEY and CDR2 is SMNVEV (reference sequence). This CDR3 is built from 13 residues.